Following are 7 T cell receptor beta chains from one sample sequenced in a study of blood T cells in healthy people across ages. The use of a sample-barcoded 5' primer and a J-beta primer mix characterized a second PCR of roughly 7 to 12 cycles. MiXCR, applied by TCRdb to the 5' RACE reads, yields one record per CDR3 protein. The data contain roughly 1,800,000 distinct CDR3 sequences, about 50% of them singletons. Sequencing input: blood. All receptors derive from a woman in her thirties or forties in good health.

The chain uses TRBV6-5 and TRBJ1-2; the match to TRBD1 covers 8 bases. The CDR3 is 13 amino acids. The V and J ends lost 7 bases and 4 bases, in that order; junction bases with no gene match: 5. The germline V gene encodes CDR1 MNHEY and CDR2 SVGAGI. The CDR3 DNA reads as TGTGCCAGCACCCTCGACAGGGGCTATGGCTACACCTTC. Translating gives CASTLDRGYGYTF.

The chain has TRBV4-2 and TRBJ2-2, with D maybe TRBD2 (5 bases). The CDR3 contains 14 residues. CDR1 and CDR2 (germline): LGHNA, YNFKEQ. Between the trimmed V and J ends, which lost 0 bases and 7 bases, there was a span of 9 bases. The CDR3 is CASSQEKGLGELFF. CDR3 bases: TGTGCCAGCAGCCAAGAGAAAGGACTCGGGGAGCTGTTTTTT.

The chain recombines TRBV20-1 with TRBJ1-4; perhaps TRBD1 as D (5 bases). Trimming stripped 0 bases from V and 0 bases from J, with 14 bases between. The CDR3 covers 17 residues. CDR1 is DFQATT, CDR2 SNEGSKA, per germline (reference sequence). CDR3 residues: CSARDSNRPATNEKLFF. In DNA form, the CDR3 reads TGCAGTGCTAGAGATTCGAACAGGCCTGCAACTAATGAAAAACTGTTTTTT.

This rearrangement joins TRBV25-1 to TRBJ2-1, with 8 bases fitting TRBD2. Per the germline V gene, CDR1 is MGHDK and CDR2 is SYGVNS. Trimming removed 7 bases from V and 9 bases from J; junction bases left unmatched: 17. The CDR3 contains 16 residues. The CDR3 sequence is CASKPRGAPDFGEQFF. Here the CDR3 DNA reads TGTGCCAGCAAGCCGCGGGGGGCTCCGGACTTTGGTGAGCAGTTCTTC. The full variable domain, its missing parts supplied by reference TRBV25-1 and TRBJ2-1, is EADIYQTPRYLVIGTGKKITLECSQTMGHDKMYWYQQDPGMELHLIHYSYGVNSTEKGDLSSESTVSRIRTEHFPLTLESARPSHTSQYLCASKPRGAPDFGEQFFGPGTRLTVL.

Here the CDR3 reads CASSLVTGTVEKLFF. Here the CDR3 DNA reads TGTGCCAGCAGCTTGGTTACCGGGACAGTCGAGAAACTGTTTTTT. V is TRBV7-6 and J is TRBJ1-4; 7 bases map to TRBD1. Germline loops: CDR1 SGHVS, CDR2 FNYEAQ. The J segment lost 11 bases and the V segment lost 3 bases, leaving 12 bases of the junction unmatched. There are 15 residues in the CDR3.

A word on this clonotype: A much more abundant neighbour one base away suggests this may be a read error. The chain recombines TRBV4-3 with TRBJ2-4, with D possibly TRBD2 on 5 matching bases. The end of the DNA fits TRBJ2-7 better, so the J call may be wrong. Germline V gives CDR1 LGHNA, CDR2 YSLEER. This CDR3 has 14 residues. The CDR3 region has the DNA TGCGCCAGCAGCCAGGGTAGCGAGTCCTACGAGCAGTACTTC. The encoded protein is CASSQGSESYEQYF.

Worth noting for this clonotype: This may be a read error: a much more frequent sequence differs by one nucleotide. The chain couples TRBV20-1 to TRBJ2-7; D not resolved. In germline, CDR1 is DFQATT, CDR2 SNEGSKA (reference sequence). This CDR3 has 13 residues. The CDR3: CSPRESRSYEQYF. The CDR3, as DNA: TGCAGTCCTAGAGAATCTCGGTCCTACGAGCAGTACTTC.